This is a list of T cell receptor beta chains from one sample in a study of blood T cell repertoires in COVID-19. Using immunoSEQ multiplex PCR, the repertoire was profiled, and TCRdb retains in-frame clones only, with some absent. The data show 35,000 to 50,000 clones, around four fifths seen once. Sequenced material: peripheral blood. All receptors derive from a man in his fifties or sixties with active or convalescent COVID-19. CDR3s include the opening cysteine and the closing phenylalanine or tryptophan. D genes are given only for firm matches. Clone size is not always given. Where it is, it says once, few, many or a class for expanded clones.

>TRBJ2-7|TRBD2|few|TRBV12-3/TRBV12-4
CASSLGTSVEQYF
TGTGCCAGCAGTTTAGGGACTAGCGTCGAGCAGTACTTC
>TRBJ1-1|-|-|TRBV5-1
CASSLLPSGGLVEAFF
TGCGCCAGCAGCTTGCTCCCGTCGGGGGGCTTGGTTGAAGCTTTCTTT
>TRBJ2-1|-|-|TRBV11-2
CASSLIPGLYKNEQFF
TGTGCCAGCAGCTTAATCCCGGGACTGTACAAAAATGAGCAGTTCTTC
>TRBJ1-1|-|-|TRBV19
CASSISGGLNTEAFF
TGTGCCAGTAGTATAAGTGGAGGGTTGAACACTGAAGCTTTCTTT
>TRBJ2-7|TRBD1|-|TRBV13
CASSLTGVNYEQYF
TGTGCCAGCAGCTTGACAGGGGTCAACTACGAGCAGTACTTC
>TRBJ2-7|TRBD1|-|TRBV28
CASSFYYGQGAGYEQYF
TGTGCCAGCAGTTTTTATTATGGACAGGGGGCAGGGTACGAGCAGTACTTC
>TRBJ2-3|TRBD2|-|TRBV7-6
CASSNSGGGAADTQYF
TGTGCCAGCAGCAATTCCGGCGGGGGGGCTGCAGATACGCAGTATTTT
>TRBJ1-3|-|-|TRBV30
CAWTSDSSSGNTIYF
TGTGCCTGGACAAGCGACAGCAGCTCTGGAAACACCATATATTTT
>TRBJ1-1|TRBD1|-|TRBV6-5
CASRTDRVERTEAFF
TGTGCCAGCAGGACGGACAGGGTTGAGAGGACTGAAGCTTTCTTT
>TRBJ2-1|-|-|TRBV12-3/TRBV12-4
CASSSGSEGFF
TGTGCCAGCAGTTCCGGGTCAGAGGGGTTCTTC
>TRBJ1-2|-|-|TRBV19
CASSLPGYGYTF
TGTGCCAGTAGTCTTCCGGGGTATGGCTACACCTTC
>TRBJ2-5|TRBD2|-|TRBV7-2
CASSLAAGGFETQYF
TGTGCCAGCAGCTTAGCGGCGGGGGGATTTGAGACCCAGTACTTC
>TRBJ2-3|TRBD2|-|TRBV5-1
CASSLDGGGTTDTQYF
TGCGCCAGCAGCTTGGATGGCGGGGGGACCACAGATACGCAGTATTTT
>TRBJ1-1|TRBD1|-|TRBV5-1
CASSLDRVECGTEAFF
TGCGCCAGCAGCCTCGACAGGGTCGAGTGTGGCACTGAAGCTTTCTTT
>TRBJ1-1|-|-|TRBV4-2
CASSQEGRGGNTEAFF
TGTGCCAGCAGCCAAGAAGGGCGGGGTGGGAACACTGAAGCTTTCTTT
>TRBJ1-2|-|-|TRBV3-1/TRBV3-2
CASSQDSNYGYTF
TGTGCCAGCAGCCAAGACAGTAACTATGGCTACACCTTC
>TRBJ1-1|-|-|TRBV7-8
CASSLPGLEAFF
TGTGCCAGCAGCTTACCAGGGCTTGAAGCTTTCTTT
>TRBJ2-2|TRBD2|-|TRBV9
CASSVDGTSGGEAGELFF
TGTGCCAGCAGCGTAGATGGGACTAGCGGGGGGGAAGCCGGGGAGCTGTTTTTT
>TRBJ1-1|-|few|TRBV11-2
CASSLSLGPSEAFF
TGTGCCAGCAGCCTTAGTTTGGGCCCAAGTGAAGCTTTCTTT
>TRBJ1-4|-|-|TRBV7-9
CASSLVLGEKLFF
TGTGCCAGCAGCTTAGTTTTGGGCGAAAAACTGTTTTTT
>TRBJ2-4|TRBD2|-|TRBV2
CASSEARGGAGAKNIQYF
TGTGCCAGCAGTGAAGCCCGCGGGGGGGCCGGGGCCAAAAACATTCAGTACTTC
>TRBJ2-7|TRBD1|-|TRBV7-2
CASSPRPDRDYEQYF
TGTGCCAGCAGCCCACGCCCCGACAGGGACTACGAGCAGTACTTC
>TRBJ1-2|-|-|TRBV20-1
CSAPGVYGYTF
TGCAGTGCTCCAGGTGTCTATGGCTACACCTTC
>TRBJ2-7|TRBD2|-|TRBV20-1
CSASLGGGSYEQYF
TGCAGTGCTAGTTTGGGGGGGGGCTCCTACGAGCAGTACTTC
>TRBJ2-5|-|-|TRBV7-9
CASSLVSQVATQYF
TGTGCCAGCAGCTTAGTTTCACAGGTGGCGACCCAGTACTTC
>TRBJ2-1|TRBD2|once|TRBV10-2
CATQTAGGAHEQFF
TGCGCCACCCAGACTGCCGGGGGGGCGCATGAGCAGTTCTTC
>TRBJ2-1|-|-|TRBV9
CASSRNEQFF
TGTGCCAGCAGCCGCAATGAGCAGTTCTTC
>TRBJ2-5|TRBD2|-|TRBV5-4
CASSLGPSGGAWSQYF
TGTGCCAGCAGCTTGGGCCCTAGCGGGGGGGCCTGGTCCCAGTACTTC
>TRBJ2-3|TRBD2|-|TRBV9
CASSVGGTDTQYF
TGTGCCAGCAGCGTGGGGGGGACAGATACGCAGTATTTT
>TRBJ2-3|-|-|TRBV19
CASRPPGRTDTQYF
TGTGCCAGTAGACCCCCCGGGAGAACAGATACGCAGTATTTT
>TRBJ2-1|TRBD2|-|TRBV3-1/TRBV3-2
CASSHDEGLAGNNEQFF
TGTGCCAGCAGCCACGACGAAGGACTAGCGGGAAACAATGAGCAGTTCTTC
>TRBJ2-1|-|-|TRBV6-1
CASSEHLVAPKFF
TGTGCCAGCAGTGAACATTTAGTTGCCCCGAAGTTCTTC
>TRBJ1-5|TRBD1|once|TRBV5-1
CASSLITGENQPQHF
TGCGCCAGCAGCTTGATCACAGGGGAAAATCAGCCCCAGCATTTT
>TRBJ2-1|-|-|TRBV7-2
CASSWTYNEQFF
TGTGCCAGCAGCTGGACTTACAATGAGCAGTTCTTC
>TRBJ2-3|TRBD2|-|TRBV14
CASSHRTSGGSRVWADTQYF
TGTGCCAGCAGCCATAGGACTAGCGGGGGATCCAGGGTGTGGGCAGATACGCAGTATTTT
>TRBJ2-1|-|once|TRBV7-9
CASSSRDSGGDEQFF
TGTGCCAGCAGCTCCCGGGACAGCGGGGGTGATGAGCAGTTCTTC
>TRBJ1-2|-|-|TRBV19
CASSTPGHVTGYTF
TGTGCCAGTAGCACCCCTGGACATGTGACGGGCTACACCTTC
>TRBJ2-1|-|-|TRBV5-1
CASSLNRGGNEQFF
TGCGCCAGCAGCTTGAACAGGGGGGGCAATGAGCAGTTCTTC
>TRBJ2-7|TRBD1|-|TRBV18
CASSPLGTGIPEQYF
TGTGCCAGCTCACCACTCGGGACAGGCATCCCCGAGCAGTACTTC
>TRBJ1-2|TRBD1|once|TRBV5-5
CASSLAGTGNYGYTF
TGTGCCAGCAGCCTGGCCGGGACAGGGAACTATGGCTACACCTTC
>TRBJ1-5|TRBD1|-|TRBV19
CASKKKTGTGAGSSNQPQHF
TGTGCCAGTAAAAAAAAGACCGGGACAGGGGCTGGGTCGAGCAATCAGCCCCAGCATTTT
>TRBJ2-1|-|-|TRBV6-5
CASSYLITPGNEQFF
TGTGCCAGCAGTTACTTGATCACCCCGGGGAATGAGCAGTTCTTC
>TRBJ2-1|TRBD1|-|TRBV6-1
CASSEGQEHNEQFF
TGTGCCAGCAGCGAAGGACAGGAACACAATGAGCAGTTCTTC
>TRBJ1-2|TRBD1|-|TRBV27
CASAAGQGVYGYTF
TGTGCCAGCGCCGCGGGACAGGGGGTCTATGGCTACACCTTC